This passage covers 8 T cell receptor beta chains from one sample sequenced in a study of T cells in women clearing cervical HPV infection. The table came from immunoSEQ multiplex PCR; TCRdb's copy has only in-frame clones and leaves some out. The sample totals roughly 30,000 clones. Sequencing was performed on blood buffy coat. These receptors were obtained from a woman aged 18-70 years with a cervical HPV16 infection that either progressed to CIN3+ or cleared (not recorded which).

As regards this clone: The read ends 3 residues shy of where the CDR3 ends; the end is completed using the germline J gene. This rearrangement joins TRBV29-1 to TRBJ1-1; D possibly corresponds to TRBD1 (5 bases). CDR1 and CDR2 from the germline V gene are SQVTM and ANQGSEA. V shed 3 bases and J shed 7 bases, with 12 bases lying between them. This CDR3 contains 12 residues. CDR3 bases read: TGCAGCGTTGACAGGGTTGAGGGTGAA. Its protein is CSVDRVEGE. The whole CDR3 protein reads CSVDRVEGEAFF.

Details on this clone: Read data end 3 residues before the CDR3 end; the end is taken from the germline J gene. The chain has TRBV11-2 and TRBJ2-5; tentatively, D is TRBD1 (6 bases). The CDR3 sequence is 13 residues long. Per the germline V gene, CDR1 is SGHAT and CDR2 is FQNNGV. Trimming pared 3 bases from V and 3 bases from J, leaving 8 bases between. The CDR3 sequence: CASSLRTEETQYF. The sequenced part of the CDR3 DNA is TGTGCCAGCAGCTTGCGGACAGAAGAGACC.

Concerning this clone itself: Sequencing ends 3 residues short of the CDR3 end; the germline J gene provides the rest. V usage is TRBV19 and J usage is TRBJ1-2; a weak D match, TRBD1 (6 bases). Per germline, CDR1 LNHDA and CDR2 SQIVND (reference sequence). The CDR3 runs 15 residues. Incomplete CDR3 DNA: TGTGCCAGTAGTATGGCGAGCGGGGACACAGATACC. It translates to CASSMASGDTDT. The whole CDR3 is CASSMASGDTDTYTF.

On this clone itself: The read ends 3 residues before the CDR3 terminus; that terminus is restored from the germline J gene. This sequence joins TRBV29-1 and TRBJ2-4, with a possible D match to TRBD1 (6 bases). CDR1 and CDR2 from the germline V gene are SQVTM and ANQGSEA. This CDR3 has 15 amino acids. CDR3 DNA, as far as it was read: TGCAGCGTTGAAGGTGGACAGCTTTCGGGCCATGGT. Its protein is CSVEGGQLSGHG. The full-length CDR3 reads as CSVEGGQLSGHGQYF. Combining the CDR3 with reference TRBV29-1 and TRBJ2-4 gives the whole variable domain SAVISQKPSRDICQRGTSLTIQCQVDSQVTMMFWYRQQPGQSLTLIATANQGSEATYESGFVIDKFPISRPNLTFSTLTVSNMSPEDSSIYLCSVEGGQLSGHGQYFGAGTRLSVL.

A remark on this clone: Read sequence stops 3 residues before the CDR3 end, and the germline J gene provides the missing end. The chain uses TRBV7-2 and TRBJ2-2, with a possible D match to TRBD2 (6 bases). The CDR3 has 15 residues. The germline CDR1 and CDR2 sequences are SGHTA and FQGNSA. CDR3 region: CASSLAGQGGEKLFF. The DNA read from the CDR3 is TGTGCCAGCAGCTTAGCGGGGCAGGGAGGTGAAAAG.

Regarding this clone: The read stops 3 residues short of the end of the CDR3; the missing end is completed from the germline J gene. The gene calls are TRBV11-2 and TRBJ2-5; tentative D call: TRBD2 (5 bases). The CDR3 length is 12 residues. Germline CDR1 SGHAT, CDR2 FQNNGV. The ends were cut back, 0 bases at V and 7 bases at J, with 6 bases in the middle. The DNA read from the CDR3 is TGTGCCAGCAGCTTAGATGAGGGGACC. Protein product: CASSLDEGT. The entire CDR3 protein is CASSLDEGTQYF.

The DNA read from the CDR3 is TGTGCCAGTAGTATAGTGGCTAGCGGGGGAAACAATGAG. This gives the protein CASSIVASGGNNE. The full-length CDR3 reads as CASSIVASGGNNEQFF. The chain recombines TRBV19 with TRBJ2-1; TRBD2 agrees at 10 bases. The read finishes 3 residues shy of the CDR3 end, and the germline J gene is used to complete it. J gave up 5 bases and V 1 base, and 5 bases lay outside the gene matches. This CDR3 region has 16 residues. Germline loops: CDR1 LNHDA, CDR2 SQIVND (reference sequence).

CDR3 DNA (partial): TGTGCCAGCAGCTCCAGGACAGGGGGGAAGGTTTACGAG. Translating gives CASSSRTGGKVYE. The CDR3 reads in full as CASSSRTGGKVYEQYF. The V call is TRBV7-8, the J call TRBJ2-7, with 10 bases matching TRBD1. With the read ending 3 residues before the CDR3 end, the germline J gene is used to fill in that end. V lost 4 bases, J lost 4 bases, and 10 bases stayed unmatched. The CDR3 loop spans 16 amino acids. Looked up from germline, CDR1 is SGHVS and CDR2 is FQNEAQ.